This TCR beta chain came from a study of cytomegalovirus exposure and HLA in healthy donors. Study in general: Around 180 million T cells yielded 100 million to 130 million unique TCR beta sequences, as an earlier analysis found. Study-level points and caveats: There were around 160 TCR beta chains listed as cytomegalovirus-associated. Further analysis was carried out later, and it showed several of the most significant clusters appearing linked to common viral pathogens.

A remark on this clone: Its matching antigen is unknown.

13 Jbeta primers and 60 Vbeta primers were used for the PCR. Some clones are missing from TCRdb's copy, which holds only in-frame ones; the method was immunoSEQ multiplex PCR. The sample lists about 140,000 clones, 70% seen once, with roughly 1.7% in the top ten. The CDR3 length is 16 residues. Germline CDR1 LGHNA, CDR2 YNFKEQ. V lost 0 bases to trimming and J lost 0 bases; unmatched junction nucleotides: 5. The chain carries TRBV4-2 and TRBJ2-7, with 7 nucleotides matching TRBD2. The sample consisted of PBMCs. The receptor's source is a woman aged 30 to 39 in good health and CMV-seronegative. CDR3 protein: CASSQDRLAASYEQYF. For the CDR3, the DNA is TGTGCCAGCAGCCAAGATCGGCTAGCGGCCTCCTACGAGCAGTACTTC.